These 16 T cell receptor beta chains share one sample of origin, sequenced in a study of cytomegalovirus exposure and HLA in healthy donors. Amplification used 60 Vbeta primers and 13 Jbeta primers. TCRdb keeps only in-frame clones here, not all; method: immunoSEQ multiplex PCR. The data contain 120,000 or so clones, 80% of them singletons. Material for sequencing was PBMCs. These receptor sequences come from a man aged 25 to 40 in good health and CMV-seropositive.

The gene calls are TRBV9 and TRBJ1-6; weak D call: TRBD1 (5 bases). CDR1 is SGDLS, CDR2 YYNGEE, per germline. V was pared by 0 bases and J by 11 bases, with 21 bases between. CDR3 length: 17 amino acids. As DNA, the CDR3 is TGTGCCAGCAGCGTAGCCCCGGTGCCTAGGGGTGTGACACCCCTCCACTTT. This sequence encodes CASSVAPVPRGVTPLHF. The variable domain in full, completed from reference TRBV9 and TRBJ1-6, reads DSGVTQTPKHLITATGQRVTLRCSPRSGDLSVYWYQQSLDQGLQFLIQYYNGEERAKGNILERFSAQQFPDLHSELNLSSLELGDSALYFCASSVAPVPRGVTPLHFGNGTRLTVT.

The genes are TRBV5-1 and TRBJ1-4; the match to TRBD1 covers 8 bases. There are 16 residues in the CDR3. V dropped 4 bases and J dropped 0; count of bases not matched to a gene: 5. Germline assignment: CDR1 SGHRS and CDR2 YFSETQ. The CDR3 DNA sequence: TGCGCCAGCAGCCCGGACAGGGTATCAACTAATGAAAAACTGTTTTTT. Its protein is CASSPDRVSTNEKLFF.

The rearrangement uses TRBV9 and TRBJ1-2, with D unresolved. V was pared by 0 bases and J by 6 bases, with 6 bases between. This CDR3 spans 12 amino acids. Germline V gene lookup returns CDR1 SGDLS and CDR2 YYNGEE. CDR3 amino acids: CASSVGANGYTF. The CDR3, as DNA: TGTGCCAGCAGCGTAGGGGCTAATGGCTACACCTTC.

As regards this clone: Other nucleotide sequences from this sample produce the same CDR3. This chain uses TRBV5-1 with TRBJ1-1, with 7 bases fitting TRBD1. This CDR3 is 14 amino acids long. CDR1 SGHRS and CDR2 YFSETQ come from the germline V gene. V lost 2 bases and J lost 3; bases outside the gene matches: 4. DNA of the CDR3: TGCGCCAGCAGCTTAACAGGGGTGGACACTGAAGCTTTCTTT. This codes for CASSLTGVDTEAFF.

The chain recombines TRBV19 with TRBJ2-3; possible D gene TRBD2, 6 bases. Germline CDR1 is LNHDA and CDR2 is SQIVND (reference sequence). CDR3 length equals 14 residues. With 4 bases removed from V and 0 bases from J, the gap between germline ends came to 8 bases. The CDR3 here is CASSTGVSTDTQYF. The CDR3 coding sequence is TGTGCCAGTAGTACGGGGGTAAGCACAGATACGCAGTATTTT.

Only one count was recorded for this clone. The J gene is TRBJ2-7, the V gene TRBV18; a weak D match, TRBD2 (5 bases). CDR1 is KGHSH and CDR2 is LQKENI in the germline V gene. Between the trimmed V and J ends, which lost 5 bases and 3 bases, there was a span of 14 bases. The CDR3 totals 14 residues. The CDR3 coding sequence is TGTGCCAGCTCAACTCGGACGGGGAACTACGAGCAGTACTTC. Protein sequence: CASSTRTGNYEQYF. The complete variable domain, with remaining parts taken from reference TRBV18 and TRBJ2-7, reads NAGVMQNPRHLVRRRGQEARLRCSPMKGHSHVYWYRQLPEEGLKFMVYLQKENIIDESGMPKERFSAEFPKEGPSILRIQQVVRGDSAAYFCASSTRTGNYEQYFGPGTRLTVT.

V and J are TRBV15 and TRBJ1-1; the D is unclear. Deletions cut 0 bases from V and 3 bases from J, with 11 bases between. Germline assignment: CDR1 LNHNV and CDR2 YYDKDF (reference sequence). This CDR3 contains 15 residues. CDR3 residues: CATSRERKMDTEAFF. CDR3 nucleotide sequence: TGTGCCACCAGCAGAGAGAGGAAGATGGACACTGAAGCTTTCTTT. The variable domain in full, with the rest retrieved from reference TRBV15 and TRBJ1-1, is DAMVIQNPRYQVTQFGKPVTLSCSQTLNHNVMYWYQQKSSQAPKLLFHYYDKDFNNEADTPDNFQSRRPNTSFCFLDIRSPGLGDTAMYLCATSRERKMDTEAFFGQGTRLTVV.

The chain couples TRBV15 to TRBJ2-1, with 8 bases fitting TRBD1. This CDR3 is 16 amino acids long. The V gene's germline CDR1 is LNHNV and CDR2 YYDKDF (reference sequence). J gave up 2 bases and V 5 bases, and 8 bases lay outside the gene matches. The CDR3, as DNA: TGTGCCACCAGCGCGTCCGGGACAGGTGCCTACAATGAGCAGTTCTTC. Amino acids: CATSASGTGAYNEQFF.

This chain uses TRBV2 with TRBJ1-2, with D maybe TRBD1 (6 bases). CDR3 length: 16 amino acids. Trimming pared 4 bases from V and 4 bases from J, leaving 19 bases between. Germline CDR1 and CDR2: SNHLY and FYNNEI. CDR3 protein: CASSGGGEVWGYGYTF. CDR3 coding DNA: TGTGCCAGCAGTGGAGGGGGGGAGGTATGGGGCTATGGCTACACCTTC.

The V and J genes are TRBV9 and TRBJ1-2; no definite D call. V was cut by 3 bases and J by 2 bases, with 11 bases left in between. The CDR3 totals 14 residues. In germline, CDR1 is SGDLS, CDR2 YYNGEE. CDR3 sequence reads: CASSALGRNYGYTF. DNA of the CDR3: TGTGCCAGCAGCGCCCTGGGCAGGAACTATGGCTACACCTTC.

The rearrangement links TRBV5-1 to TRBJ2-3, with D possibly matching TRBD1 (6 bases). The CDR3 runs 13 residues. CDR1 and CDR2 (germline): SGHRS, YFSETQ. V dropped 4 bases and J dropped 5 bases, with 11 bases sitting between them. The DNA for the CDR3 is TGCGCCAGCAGCCCGACAGGAGGAGATACGCAGTATTTT. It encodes CASSPTGGDTQYF. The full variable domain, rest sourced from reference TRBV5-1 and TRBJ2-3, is KAGVTQTPRYLIKTRGQQVTLSCSPISGHRSVSWYQQTPGQGLQFLFEYFSETQRNKGNFPGRFSGRQFSNSRSEMNVSTLELGDSALYLCASSPTGGDTQYFGPGTRLTVL.

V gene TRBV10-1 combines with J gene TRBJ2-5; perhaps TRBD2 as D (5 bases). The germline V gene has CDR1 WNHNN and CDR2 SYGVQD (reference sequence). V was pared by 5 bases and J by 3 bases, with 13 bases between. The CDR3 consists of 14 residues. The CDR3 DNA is TGCGCCAGCAGTCCCACGGTCGGGGAAGAGACCCAGTACTTC. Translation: CASSPTVGEETQYF.

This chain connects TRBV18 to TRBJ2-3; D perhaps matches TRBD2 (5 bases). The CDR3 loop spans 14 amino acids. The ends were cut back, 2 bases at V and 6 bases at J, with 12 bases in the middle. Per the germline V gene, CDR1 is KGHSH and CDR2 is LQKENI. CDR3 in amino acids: CASSPRVRGDTQYF. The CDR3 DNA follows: TGTGCCAGCTCACCAAGGGTTAGAGGGGATACGCAGTATTTT. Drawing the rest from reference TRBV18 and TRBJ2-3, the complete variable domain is NAGVMQNPRHLVRRRGQEARLRCSPMKGHSHVYWYRQLPEEGLKFMVYLQKENIIDESGMPKERFSAEFPKEGPSILRIQQVVRGDSAAYFCASSPRVRGDTQYFGPGTRLTVL.

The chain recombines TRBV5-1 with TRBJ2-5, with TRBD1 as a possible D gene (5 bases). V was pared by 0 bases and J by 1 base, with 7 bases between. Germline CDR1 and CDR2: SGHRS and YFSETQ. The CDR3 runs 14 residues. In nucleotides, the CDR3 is TGCGCCAGCAGCTTGGCCCAGGGCCAAGAGACCCAGTACTTC. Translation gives CASSLAQGQETQYF.

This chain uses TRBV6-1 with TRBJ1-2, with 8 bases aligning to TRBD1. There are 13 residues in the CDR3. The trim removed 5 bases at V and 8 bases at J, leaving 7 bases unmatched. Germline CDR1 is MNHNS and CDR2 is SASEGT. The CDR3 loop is CASSFFRGQGYTF. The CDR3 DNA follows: TGTGCCAGCAGTTTTTTCAGGGGGCAGGGCTACACCTTC.

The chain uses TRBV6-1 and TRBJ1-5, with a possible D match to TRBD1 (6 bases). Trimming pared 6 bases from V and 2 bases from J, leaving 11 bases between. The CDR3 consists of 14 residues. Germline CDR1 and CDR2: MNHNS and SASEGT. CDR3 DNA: TGTGCCAGCAGGCCGGGACACGGCAATCAGCCCCAGCATTTT. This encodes CASRPGHGNQPQHF.